Below, 19 T cell receptor beta chains from the same sample are listed, as sequenced in a study of radiotherapy plus CTLA-4 blockade in lung cancer. The method was immunoSEQ multiplex PCR; TCRdb's version includes in-frame clones alone and lacks a portion of them. The repertoire holds roughly 68,000 clones, with more than 75% as singletons. The sequencing here drew on peripheral blood, taken from a patient treated with radiotherapy plus ipilimumab. The receptors were gathered from a human donor with non-small cell lung cancer who had a complete response to radiotherapy plus ipilimumab.

This chain uses TRBV11-2 with TRBJ2-1, with TRBD1 matching 8 bases. Losses at the gene ends were 1 base for V and 4 bases for J; bases not matched to a gene: 3. Looked up from germline, CDR1 is SGHAT and CDR2 is FQNNGV. This CDR3 region has 15 residues. CDR3 bases: TGTGCCAGCAGCTTAGGGGGACAGGTATACAATGAGCAGTTCTTC. It translates to CASSLGGQVYNEQFF.

The chain links TRBV9 to TRBJ2-1; possibly TRBD1 or TRBD2 for D (6 bases each). This CDR3 comprises 18 residues. The germline gives CDR1 SGDLS, CDR2 YYNGEE. V dropped 0 bases and J dropped 8 bases, with 24 bases sitting between them. The chain's CDR3 is CASSVEGGTTIRVDEQFF. In DNA, the CDR3 is TGTGCCAGCAGCGTAGAAGGGGGGACGACTATACGAGTCGATGAGCAGTTCTTC.

V is TRBV18 and J is TRBJ1-2; 8 bases map to TRBD1. The length of the CDR3 is 15 residues. J gave up 3 bases and V 3 bases, and 6 bases lay outside the gene matches. CDR1 and CDR2 from the germline V gene are KGHSH and LQKENI. CDR3: CASSPSGQGDYGYTF. The CDR3 coding sequence is TGTGCCAGCTCACCTTCAGGACAGGGAGACTATGGCTACACCTTC.

The CDR3 DNA reads as TGTGCCAGCAGCTTCCCGGTCACTGAAGCTTTCTTT. This sequence encodes CASSFPVTEAFF. The chain combines TRBV7-9 with TRBJ1-1; D gene ambiguous. Per germline, CDR1 SEHNR and CDR2 FQNEAQ (reference sequence). Trimming took 3 bases from V and 4 from J, leaving 6 bases between them. There are 12 residues in the CDR3.

This chain joins TRBV7-2 and TRBJ2-4; 12 bases match TRBD1. Germline loops: CDR1 SGHTA, CDR2 FQGNSA. The V gene end was trimmed by 0 bases and the J gene end by 6 bases; junction bases not matched to a gene: 9. The CDR3 has 18 amino acids. Here the CDR3 reads CASSLAPGQGAFGNIQYF. CDR3 DNA sequence: TGTGCCAGCAGCTTAGCGCCGGGACAGGGGGCGTTCGGAAACATTCAGTACTTC.

This clone has a single count. The V gene is TRBV5-1, the J gene TRBJ1-2; 7 bases align to TRBD1. The V segment lost 1 base and the J segment 5 bases; nucleotides outside the gene matches: 8. From germline, CDR1 is SGHRS and CDR2 YFSETQ. The CDR3 is 15 amino acids. The CDR3: CASSLPRRQGYGYTF. CDR3 DNA sequence: TGCGCCAGCAGCTTGCCTCGAAGACAGGGTTATGGCTACACCTTC.

This rearrangement joins TRBV5-1 to TRBJ1-1; the D gene is possibly TRBD1 (5 bases). The CDR3 extends over 16 amino acids. V was cut by 4 bases and J by 0 bases, with 16 bases left in between. The germline gives CDR1 SGHRS, CDR2 YFSETQ. The CDR3 sequence is CASSKSVGPMNTEAFF. The CDR3 DNA reads TGCGCCAGCAGCAAAAGTGTGGGACCAATGAACACTGAAGCTTTCTTT.

The chain has TRBV7-2 and TRBJ2-5; TRBD1 matches at 7 bases. The V gene end was trimmed by 1 base and the J gene end by 7 bases; junction bases not matched to a gene: 21. The germline V gene has CDR1 SGHTA and CDR2 FQGNSA. The CDR3 loop spans 19 amino acids. The CDR3 bases are TGTGCCAGCAGCTTAGGGTCCCCAGGCGAGGGGGCGAGCCGGGGGACCCAGTACTTC. It is translated as CASSLGSPGEGASRGTQYF.

The rearrangement links TRBV29-1 to TRBJ1-1, with 7 nucleotides matching TRBD1. The CDR3 totals 12 residues. The ends lost 7 bases at V and 0 bases at J; junction bases unmatched: 2. Per germline, CDR1 SQVTM and CDR2 ANQGSEA. The CDR3 is CSARGMNTEAFF. The DNA of the CDR3 is TGCAGCGCCAGGGGGATGAACACTGAAGCTTTCTTT.

CDR3: CSVEGGGLTNYGYTF. Written as DNA, the CDR3 is TGCAGCGTTGAAGGGGGGGGGCTAACTAACTATGGCTACACCTTC. This chain uses TRBV29-1 with TRBJ1-2; TRBD1 is a possible D gene (6 bases). Germline lookup yields CDR1 SQVTM and CDR2 ANQGSEA. This CDR3 has 15 amino acids. V lost 1 base and J lost 0, with 12 bases in between.

V gene TRBV2 combines with J gene TRBJ1-2, with TRBD1 as a possible D gene (6 bases). The CDR3 runs to 15 residues. V dropped 0 bases and J dropped 8 bases, with 16 bases sitting between them. CDR1 and CDR2 from the germline V gene are SNHLY and FYNNEI. CDR3 sequence: CASSEARTALEGYTF. CDR3 coding DNA: TGTGCCAGCAGTGAAGCTCGGACAGCGCTTGAGGGCTACACCTTC. Full variable domain (rest looked up from reference TRBV2 and TRBJ1-2): EPEVTQTPSHQVTQMGQEVILRCVPISNHLYFYWYRQILGQKVEFLVSFYNNEISEKSEIFDDQFSVERPDGSNFTLKIRSTKLEDSAMYFCASSEARTALEGYTFGSGTRLTVV.

Details on this clone: Other nucleotide sequences in the sample specify the same CDR3. This chain uses TRBV6-1 with TRBJ1-2; no clear D gene. Germline V CDR1 and CDR2: MNHNS, SASEGT. V gave up 6 bases and J gave up 4 bases, with 15 bases separating them. CDR3 length: 14 amino acids. In DNA form, the CDR3 reads TGTGCCAGCAGGCTACGGGAGACTCTCTATGGCTACACCTTC. This gives the protein CASRLRETLYGYTF.

J is TRBJ1-4 and V is TRBV5-1, with 7 nucleotides matching TRBD1. The CDR3 loop spans 15 amino acids. V gave up 3 bases and J gave up 3 bases; unmatched junction bases: 5. Per germline, CDR1 SGHRS and CDR2 YFSETQ. The CDR3 sequence is CASSYGQVSNEKLFF. As DNA, the CDR3 is TGCGCCAGCAGCTATGGACAGGTTTCTAATGAAAAACTGTTTTTT.

J is TRBJ2-5 and V is TRBV18; TRBD1 matches at 7 bases. J gave up 5 bases and V 0 bases, and 3 bases lay outside the gene matches. This CDR3 has 14 residues. Germline CDR1 is KGHSH and CDR2 is LQKENI. CDR3 in DNA: TGTGCCAGCTCACCACCGGTCAGGGGGGAGACCCAGTACTTC. Translated, it gives CASSPPVRGETQYF.

This clone is a singleton in its sample. V is TRBV6-1 and J is TRBJ1-1; possible D gene TRBD1, 5 bases. Trimming took 5 bases from V and 6 from J, leaving 16 bases between them. The CDR3 totals 14 residues. Germline-derived CDR1 and CDR2 are MNHNS and SASEGT. CDR3 amino acids: CASSSPGSGSEAFF. CDR3 DNA sequence: TGTGCCAGCAGTTCCCCAGGGTCTGGTTCTGAAGCTTTCTTT.

The chain joins TRBV27 to TRBJ2-1, with TRBD2 identical over 8 bases. Germline assignment: CDR1 MNHEY and CDR2 SMNVEV (reference sequence). The length of the CDR3 is 14 residues. The V and J ends lost 8 bases and 8 bases, in that order; junction bases with no gene match: 11. CDR3 DNA sequence: TGTGCCAGCCGTGCGGGGGGACCAGGCGATGAGCAGTTCTTC. It encodes CASRAGGPGDEQFF.

V is TRBV4-3 and J is TRBJ1-2, with a tentative D call TRBD1 (5 bases). Per germline, CDR1 LGHNA and CDR2 YSLEER. The CDR3 covers 14 residues. Trimming removed 1 base at V and 4 bases at J, with 10 bases between. This CDR3 reads CASSQGGSLYGYTF. CDR3 nucleotide sequence: TGCGCCAGCAGCCAAGGGGGCTCGCTCTATGGCTACACCTTC.

V gene TRBV5-1 combines with J gene TRBJ2-3; no reliable D call. Trimming shortened V by 0 bases and J by 1 base, and 3 bases separated the two germline ends. The CDR3 spans 13 residues. Germline lookup yields CDR1 SGHRS and CDR2 YFSETQ. The CDR3 region is CASSLAGTDTQYF. For the CDR3, the DNA is TGCGCCAGCAGCTTGGCGGGCACAGATACGCAGTATTTT. The whole variable domain, filled in from reference TRBV5-1 and TRBJ2-3, reads KAGVTQTPRYLIKTRGQQVTLSCSPISGHRSVSWYQQTPGQGLQFLFEYFSETQRNKGNFPGRFSGRQFSNSRSEMNVSTLELGDSALYLCASSLAGTDTQYFGPGTRLTVL.

This clone was picked up one time. The CDR3 loop reads CAIGLAGVNEQFF. CDR3 bases: TGTGCCATCGGGTTAGCGGGAGTCAATGAGCAGTTCTTC. This rearrangement joins TRBV10-3 to TRBJ2-1; 9 bases map to TRBD2. With V trimmed by 8 bases and J by 6 bases, 5 bases remained unmatched. CDR3 length: 13 amino acids. Germline values: CDR1 ENHRY, CDR2 SYGVKD.